These T cell receptor beta chains were read from a single sample in a study of identical twins. TCRdb fed the 5' RACE reads into MiXCR, producing one record per CDR3 protein. The repertoire holds a few hundred thousand distinct CDR3 sequences, with about 10% as singletons. Material: naive T cells sorted from blood. These receptors all stem from a woman in her fifties or sixties in good health. Both conserved end residues are part of each CDR3. The D gene is left open where the match is weak. Only some rows state a clone size, as once, few, many or a class for expanded clones.

j_call,d_call,clone_size,v_call,cdr3_aa,cdr3_nt
TRBJ2-1,TRBD2,few,TRBV15,CATSRAGTSGGGEQFF,TGTGCCACCAGCAGAGCCGGGACTAGCGGCGGGGGGGAGCAGTTCTTC
TRBJ2-1,TRBD2,many,TRBV20-1,CSARGQTSGTRNEQFF,TGCAGTGCTAGAGGGCAGACTAGCGGGACGCGGAATGAGCAGTTCTTC
TRBJ2-7,.,few,TRBV3-1,CASSHLGGAGRTYEQYF,TGTGCCAGCAGCCACTTAGGCGGGGCGGGACGAACCTACGAGCAGTACTTC
TRBJ2-7,TRBD2,few,TRBV15,CATTAGRGGLYEQYF,TGTGCCACCACCGCGGGTCGGGGAGGGCTCTACGAGCAGTACTTC
TRBJ1-1,TRBD1,many,TRBV28,CASSPPGQKNTEAFF,TGTGCCAGCAGTCCCCCGGGACAGAAGAACACTGAAGCTTTCTTT
TRBJ2-1,TRBD2,few,TRBV4-1,CASSQDATSGRSVDNEQFF,TGCGCCAGCAGCCAAGATGCGACTAGCGGGAGATCCGTCGACAATGAGCAGTTCTTC
TRBJ2-7,TRBD2,once,TRBV20-1,CCVPAPSGMYEQYF,TGCTGTGTTCCAGCCCCTAGCGGGATGTACGAGCAGTACTTC
TRBJ2-3,TRBD2,few,TRBV20-1,CSAQSGRDTDTQYF,TGCAGTGCTCAGAGCGGGAGGGACACAGATACGCAGTATTTT
TRBJ2-7,TRBD1,.,TRBV27,CASSNPRTGIEQYF,TGTGCCAGCAGTAACCCCCGGACAGGGATTGAGCAGTACTTC
TRBJ2-3,TRBD2,.,TRBV3-1,CASSHGSGSPTDTQYF,TGTGCCAGCAGCCACGGTAGCGGGTCCCCCACAGATACGCAGTATTTT
TRBJ2-2,TRBD2,.,TRBV6-6,CASNRPVAGGNGELFF,TGTGCCAGCAACCGACCGGTAGCGGGAGGGAACGGGGAGCTGTTTTTT
TRBJ2-1,.,few,TRBV4-2,CASSQGEYNEQFF,TGTGCCAGCAGCCAGGGGGAGTACAATGAGCAGTTCTTC
TRBJ2-1,TRBD2,few,TRBV12-3/TRBV12-4,CASRTGTLVSGQNNEQFF,TGTGCCAGCAGAACCGGGACGTTAGTTAGCGGGCAAAACAATGAGCAGTTCTTC
TRBJ2-7,.,few,TRBV6-6,CASSYGSGSGYEQYF,TGTGCCAGCAGTTACGGTTCCGGGAGTGGCTACGAGCAGTACTTC
TRBJ1-3,.,many,TRBV7-8,CASSPPLRHGGNTIYF,TGTGCCAGCAGCCCTCCCCTTAGACATGGTGGAAACACCATATATTTT
TRBJ2-5,.,many,TRBV25-1,CASSVPRGGETQYF,TGTGCCAGCAGTGTTCCTAGGGGGGGGGAGACCCAGTACTTC
TRBJ2-1,.,few,TRBV19,CASRSGTDAYNEQFF,TGTGCCAGTAGATCCGGGACCGACGCCTACAATGAGCAGTTCTTC
TRBJ2-7,.,.,TRBV2,CASSEGGQTYEQYF,TGTGCCAGCAGTGAAGGAGGGCAAACCTACGAGCAGTACTTC
TRBJ2-1,TRBD1,few,TRBV5-6,CASSRQGEYSEQFF,TGTGCCAGCAGTCGACAGGGAGAATATAGTGAGCAGTTCTTC
TRBJ2-7,TRBD2,once,TRBV12-3/TRBV12-4,CASRTSGNYEQYF,TGTGCCAGCAGGACTAGCGGAAACTACGAGCAGTACTTC
TRBJ2-3,TRBD2,many,TRBV28,CASTLGTSGRVDTQYF,TGTGCCAGCACCCTCGGGACTAGCGGGAGGGTAGATACGCAGTATTTT
TRBJ1-2,TRBD1,few,TRBV5-6,CASILRQGANGYTF,TGTGCCAGCATCCTGCGACAGGGGGCGAATGGCTACACCTTC
TRBJ1-1,.,.,TRBV6-1,CASRGRQRLNTEAFF,TGTGCCAGCAGAGGAAGACAGAGACTGAACACTGAAGCTTTCTTT
TRBJ1-5,.,few,TRBV24-1,CATSDSTGGGQPQHF,TGTGCCACCAGTGACTCGACAGGCGGGGGTCAGCCCCAGCATTTT
TRBJ2-1,TRBD2,many,TRBV24-1,CATSDSGLAGGSSYNEQFF,TGTGCCACCAGTGATTCGGGACTAGCGGGAGGGAGCTCCTACAATGAGCAGTTCTTC
TRBJ2-1,.,.,TRBV6-5,CASNIALQSPNEQFF,TGTGCCAGCAACATAGCCCTACAGTCTCCCAATGAGCAGTTCTTC
TRBJ2-1,TRBD2,few,TRBV29-1,CSVVASGSVYEQFF,TGCAGCGTTGTTGCGAGCGGGAGTGTCTATGAGCAGTTCTTC
TRBJ2-5,.,few,TRBV7-8,CASSLVTEETQYF,TGTGCCAGCAGCTTAGTTACAGAAGAGACCCAGTACTTC
TRBJ2-7,TRBD1,few,TRBV20-1,CSASDRVVSYEQYF,TGCAGTGCCTCGGACAGGGTCGTTTCCTACGAGCAGTACTTC
TRBJ2-1,TRBD2,many,TRBV6-2/TRBV6-3,CASSSTSGSPYNEQFF,TGTGCCAGCAGTTCGACTAGCGGGAGTCCCTACAATGAGCAGTTCTTC
TRBJ1-2,.,few,TRBV6-5,CASSGTNVYGYTF,TGTGCCAGCAGTGGAACTAATGTCTATGGCTACACCTTC
TRBJ2-1,.,.,TRBV10-3,CAISESKKSYNEQFF,TGTGCCATCAGTGAGTCAAAGAAATCCTACAATGAGCAGTTCTTC
TRBJ2-3,.,few,TRBV19,CASSIGGPDTQYF,TGTGCCAGTAGTATCGGGGGGCCAGATACGCAGTATTTT
TRBJ2-2,.,.,TRBV4-1,CASSQEGGGGTGELFF,TGCGCCAGCAGCCAAGAGGGCGGGGGCGGCACCGGGGAGCTGTTTTTT
TRBJ2-1,.,few,TRBV6-5,CASSYEWQYNEQFF,TGTGCCAGCAGTTACGAGTGGCAGTACAATGAGCAGTTCTTC
TRBJ2-7,.,.,TRBV11-2,CASSQVSREQYF,TGTGCCAGCAGCCAAGTTAGCCGCGAGCAGTACTTC
TRBJ2-4,TRBD1,few,TRBV4-1,CASSQVQGADIQYF,TGCGCCAGCAGCCAAGTCCAGGGGGCGGACATTCAGTACTTC
TRBJ2-4,.,few,TRBV7-6,CASSLNVGNIQYF,TGTGCCAGCAGCTTAAACGTTGGTAACATTCAGTACTTC
TRBJ2-3,.,.,TRBV5-4,CASSLTGRGDTQYF,TGTGCCAGCAGCTTGACCGGGCGCGGAGATACGCAGTATTTT
TRBJ2-1,.,few,TRBV7-9,CASSFPFLDNEQFF,TGTGCCAGCAGCTTTCCCTTTCTAGACAATGAGCAGTTCTTC
TRBJ2-7,.,.,TRBV5-1,CASSLSLDSEQYF,TGCGCCAGCAGCTTGAGCCTCGACTCCGAGCAGTACTTC
TRBJ2-5,.,.,TRBV4-1,CASSLSLQGRETQYF,TGCGCCAGCAGCCTATCCTTACAGGGCCGAGAGACCCAGTACTTC
TRBJ2-6,.,.,TRBV20-1,CSARDQESSGANVLTF,TGCAGTGCTAGAGATCAGGAGAGCTCTGGGGCCAACGTCCTGACTTTC
TRBJ2-7,TRBD1,few,TRBV15,CATSHPGTGRYEQYF,TGTGCCACCAGCCACCCCGGGACAGGGAGGTACGAGCAGTACTTC
TRBJ1-6,.,many,TRBV20-1,CSARTDRNSPLHF,TGCAGTGCTAGAACGGACAGAAATTCACCCCTCCACTTT
TRBJ1-5,.,few,TRBV4-2,CASSQASGQPQHF,TGTGCCAGCAGCCAAGCATCCGGGCAGCCCCAGCATTTT
TRBJ1-2,TRBD1,.,TRBV5-1,CASSLTTGRVYGYTF,TGCGCCAGCAGCCTTACGACAGGGAGGGTCTATGGCTACACCTTC
TRBJ1-1,.,few,TRBV7-2,CARGDGITEAFF,TGTGCCAGGGGGGACGGGATTACTGAAGCTTTCTTT
TRBJ2-7,.,few,TRBV7-6,CASSLEVWGREQYF,TGTGCCAGCAGCTTAGAGGTTTGGGGGCGCGAGCAGTACTTC
TRBJ2-3,.,few,TRBV20-1,CSARDRGVSDTQYF,TGCAGTGCTAGAGATCGAGGGGTTTCGGATACGCAGTATTTT
TRBJ1-2,TRBD1,many,TRBV5-5,CASSPGQGANYGYTF,TGTGCCAGCAGCCCAGGACAGGGTGCAAATTATGGCTACACCTTC
TRBJ2-1,TRBD2,many,TRBV12-3/TRBV12-4,CASSGGLAGTQQFF,TGTGCCAGCAGTGGGGGACTAGCGGGTACTCAGCAGTTCTTC
TRBJ1-6,.,many,TRBV20-1,CSGKQGGGPSPLHF,TGCAGTGGGAAACAGGGTGGTGGCCCTTCACCCCTCCACTTT
TRBJ2-1,.,once,TRBV27,CASSSPGGGNEQFF,TGTGCCAGCAGTAGCCCTGGAGGGGGGAATGAGCAGTTCTTC
TRBJ1-1,.,few,TRBV12-3/TRBV12-4,CASKNPTNTEAFF,TGTGCCAGCAAGAACCCGACGAACACTGAAGCTTTCTTT
TRBJ2-5,.,many,TRBV10-3,CAISDQGQETQYF,TGTGCCATCAGTGACCAGGGCCAAGAGACCCAGTACTTC
TRBJ1-1,.,few,TRBV5-5,CASSPFTGLGEAFF,TGTGCCAGCAGCCCGTTTACAGGGCTGGGTGAAGCTTTCTTT
TRBJ2-1,TRBD2,many,TRBV7-9,CASSPLAESSYNEQFF,TGTGCCAGCAGCCCTCTAGCGGAGTCCTCCTACAATGAGCAGTTCTTC
TRBJ1-1,TRBD1,few,TRBV24-1,CATSRRGQTEAFF,TGTGCCACCAGTAGAAGGGGGCAAACTGAAGCTTTCTTT